These 20 T cell receptor beta chains came from one sample sequenced in a study of post-analysis software for immune sequencing data. Study-wide results and limits: Comparison of patients with controls showed five TRBV segments more frequent in patients, TRBV5-6, TRBV5-1 and TRBV20-1 among them.

These receptors have no identified antigens. Researchers reported that TCR beta cDNA libraries carried unique molecular identifiers. In TCRdb, the PCR reads were re-called with MiXCR into one record per CDR3 protein. The table records 750,000 to 950,000 distinct CDR3 sequences, roughly 46% of them present only once. Material: blood. Every receptor here comes from a girl aged 10 to 17 with multiple sclerosis.

This clonotype has a handful of counts. This chain links TRBV29-1 with TRBJ2-3, with 7 bases fitting TRBD2. There are 15 residues in the CDR3. With 6 bases clipped from V and 2 bases from J, the junction kept 11 bases outside the gene matches. Germline lookup yields CDR1 SQVTM and CDR2 ANQGSEA. The CDR3 reads CSVPPPGLPTDTQYF. The CDR3 region has the DNA TGCAGCGTCCCCCCCCCGGGACTACCCACAGATACGCAGTATTTT.

The genes are TRBV11-2 and TRBJ2-7; a weak D match, TRBD1 (7 bases). Trimming pared 4 bases from V and 5 bases from J, leaving 15 bases between. The CDR3 is made up of 14 amino acids. Germline values: CDR1 SGHAT, CDR2 FQNNGV. DNA for the CDR3: TGTGCCAGCAGCTCCTATACAGGGGAGGACGAGCAGTACTTC. Translation gives CASSSYTGEDEQYF.

The rearrangement joins TRBV12-3 or TRBV12-4 to TRBJ2-1; 8 bases are a match to TRBD1. This CDR3 region has 15 residues. J was trimmed by 3 bases and V by 6 bases; bases with no gene match: 7. CDR3 bases: TGTGCCAGCAGCCCTGCGGACAGGGTCTACAATGAGCAGTTCTTC. Residues: CASSPADRVYNEQFF.

The chain uses TRBV29-1 and TRBJ2-1; possibly TRBD1 or TRBD2 for D (5 bases each). The assigned J gene may be wrong: the sequence end matches TRBJ2-7 better. This CDR3 has 13 residues. In germline, CDR1 is SQVTM, CDR2 ANQGSEA. CDR3 region: CSVGGTSYNEQYF. CDR3 in DNA: TGCAGCGTTGGGGGGACCTCCTACAATGAGCAGTACTTC.

The chain uses TRBV7-2 and TRBJ2-7; TRBD1 aligns across 10 bases. Trimming took 1 base from V and 2 from J; bases not matched to a gene: 5. Looked up from germline, CDR1 is SGHTA and CDR2 is FQGNSA. This CDR3 comprises 16 residues. CDR3 loop: CASSLGGTGEPYEQYF. The CDR3 region has the DNA TGTGCCAGCAGCTTAGGTGGGACAGGGGAACCCTACGAGCAGTACTTC.

V is TRBV12-3 or TRBV12-4 and J is TRBJ2-1, with 9 nucleotides matching TRBD2. The CDR3 runs to 16 residues. V gave up 3 bases and J gave up 5 bases; unmatched junction bases: 8. CDR3 in DNA: TGTGCCAGCAGTTTGGGACGACTAGCGGCGGACAATGAGCAGTTCTTC. Translation gives CASSLGRLAADNEQFF.

This clonotype turned up a few times. The chain employs TRBV11-1 and TRBJ2-1; 13 bases fit TRBD2. This CDR3 contains 22 residues. Germline V lookup: CDR1 SGHAT, CDR2 FQDESV (reference sequence). After removal of 5 bases from V and 1 base from J, the junction contained 20 bases not matched to a gene. Here the CDR3 DNA reads TGTGCCAGCAGCAAGGGGGGGACTAGCGGGATCTCGAGATCATCTTCCTACAATGAGCAGTTCTTC. Translated, it gives CASSKGGTSGISRSSSYNEQFF.

The chain joins TRBV15 to TRBJ2-3; D ambiguous. The germline V gene has CDR1 LNHNV and CDR2 YYDKDF (reference sequence). The V end lost 3 bases, the J end lost 6 bases, and 10 bases lay between the germline ends. The CDR3 contains 13 residues. CDR3 region: CATSSSVRDTQYF. The DNA for the CDR3 is TGTGCCACCAGCAGCTCGGTCCGGGATACGCAGTATTTT.

The chain uses TRBV7-8 and TRBJ1-1, with 8 bases fitting TRBD1. V shed 1 base, J shed 1 base, and the junction held 2 bases outside the gene matches. The CDR3 covers 15 residues. Germline loops: CDR1 SGHVS, CDR2 FQNEAQ. The CDR3 DNA sequence: TGTGCCAGCAGCTTAGTTGGACAGGGGAACACTGAAGCTTTCTTT. It translates to CASSLVGQGNTEAFF.

This rearrangement joins TRBV10-1 to TRBJ2-1; TRBD2 might be the D (7 bases). Deletions cut 3 bases from V and 8 bases from J, with 17 bases between. Germline CDR1 and CDR2: WNHNN and SYGVQD (reference sequence). The CDR3 has 15 amino acids. The CDR3 bases are TGCGCCAGCAGTGATTTCGGGGGGAAGGGGGATGAGCAGTTCTTC. As protein: CASSDFGGKGDEQFF.

The rearrangement links TRBV5-1 to TRBJ2-7; maybe TRBD2 (6 bases). This CDR3 has 12 amino acids. Trimming cost V 8 bases and J 4 bases, with 13 bases left between them. Germline-derived CDR1 and CDR2 are SGHRS and YFSETQ. As DNA, the CDR3 is TGCGCCAGGCCCGGGAGATTTTACGAGCAGTACTTC. Residues: CARPGRFYEQYF.

The chain links TRBV7-9 to TRBJ1-2; TRBD1 might be the D (5 bases). The CDR3 is 15 amino acids. V dropped 7 bases and J dropped 0 bases, with 15 bases sitting between them. Germline CDR1 SEHNR, CDR2 FQNEAQ (reference sequence). CDR3 DNA: TGTGCCAGCATCAAAGGGACGGGCACTAACTATGGCTACACCTTC. This translates into CASIKGTGTNYGYTF.

The genes are TRBV6-2 or TRBV6-3 and TRBJ1-2; D gene ambiguous. The CDR3 consists of 11 residues. Germline V gene lookup returns CDR1 MNHEY and CDR2 SVGEGT. Trimming stripped 9 bases from V and 4 bases from J, with 9 bases between. CDR3 loop: CASGQFYGYTF. CDR3 coding DNA: TGTGCCAGTGGGCAGTTCTATGGCTACACCTTC.

This clonotype has more than one count but fewer than ten. This CDR3 is CATSSTSGLRDEQFF. CDR3 DNA sequence: TGTGCCACCAGTTCGACTAGCGGGTTGAGGGATGAGCAGTTCTTC. This chain uses TRBV24-1 with TRBJ2-1; 10 nucleotides line up with TRBD2. The CDR3 totals 15 residues. Trimming cost V 6 bases and J 8 bases; bases outside gene matches: 9. Germline assignment: CDR1 KGHDR and CDR2 SFDVKD.

This clonotype was seen a few times. The rearrangement joins TRBV28 to TRBJ2-7; no reliable D call. The germline V and J ends were trimmed by 6 bases and 5 bases, with 11 bases remaining between them. Germline V CDR1 and CDR2: MDHEN, SYDVKM. The CDR3 loop spans 12 amino acids. This CDR3 is CASSLLADEQYF. Here the CDR3 DNA reads TGTGCCAGCAGCCTTTTGGCGGACGAGCAGTACTTC.

This clonotype was counted a few times. The V and J genes are TRBV29-1 and TRBJ2-4; the D call may be TRBD1 or TRBD2 (5 bases each). Trimming removed 0 bases at V and 8 bases at J, with 20 bases between. In germline, CDR1 is SQVTM, CDR2 ANQGSEA. The CDR3 covers 16 residues. CDR3 region: CSVEDTGPRELDIQYF. CDR3 DNA: TGCAGCGTTGAAGATACAGGACCCAGGGAGTTGGACATTCAGTACTTC.

This clonotype was seen a handful of times. V is TRBV15 and J is TRBJ2-7; either TRBD1 or TRBD2 may fit D (5 bases each). The CDR3 is 17 amino acids. The germline CDR1 and CDR2 sequences are LNHNV and YYDKDF (reference sequence). The ends were cut back, 3 bases at V and 2 bases at J, with 20 bases in the middle. This chain's CDR3 is CATSRVGTEDLTYEQYF. Written as DNA, the CDR3 is TGTGCCACCAGCAGGGTCGGGACGGAGGACTTAACCTACGAGCAGTACTTC.

For this clonotype: A much more abundant neighbour one base away suggests this may be a read error. The rearrangement links TRBV5-1 to TRBJ2-3; maybe TRBD1 (6 bases). The ends were cut back, 0 bases at V and 2 bases at J, with 7 bases in the middle. Germline V CDR1 and CDR2: SGHRS, YFSETQ. There are 14 residues in the CDR3. CDR3 amino acids: CASSLEGDTDTQYF. CDR3 bases: TGCGCCAGCAGCTTGGAGGGGGACACAGATACGCAGTATTTT. Looking up the rest from reference TRBV5-1 and TRBJ2-3 gives the full variable domain: KAGVTQTPRYLIKTRGQQVTLSCSPISGHRSVSWYQQTPGQGLQFLFEYFSETQRNKGNFPGRFSGRQFSNSRSEMNVSTLELGDSALYLCASSLEGDTDTQYFGPGTRLTVL.

V gene TRBV5-6 combines with J gene TRBJ2-4; 7 positions agree with TRBD1. The CDR3 length is 18 residues. V dropped 3 bases and J dropped 0; count of bases not matched to a gene: 12. The germline gives CDR1 SGHDT, CDR2 YYEEEE. The CDR3 here is CASSWGPGQALAKNIQYF. CDR3 DNA: TGTGCCAGCAGCTGGGGCCCTGGACAGGCACTAGCCAAAAACATTCAGTACTTC. The complete variable domain, with remaining parts taken from reference TRBV5-6 and TRBJ2-4, reads DAGVTQSPTHLIKTRGQQVTLRCSPKSGHDTVSWYQQALGQGPQFIFQYYEEEERQRGNFPDRFSGHQFPNYSSELNVNALLLGDSALYLCASSWGPGQALAKNIQYFGAGTRLSVL.

The J gene is TRBJ2-1, the V gene TRBV12-3 or TRBV12-4, with TRBD2 as a possible D gene (6 bases). Trimming left V 0 bases short and J 8 bases short, with 17 bases between. The length of the CDR3 is 16 residues. The CDR3 spells CASSLALAVRRDEQFF. The CDR3 DNA is TGTGCCAGCAGTTTAGCCTTAGCGGTCCGAAGGGATGAGCAGTTCTTC.